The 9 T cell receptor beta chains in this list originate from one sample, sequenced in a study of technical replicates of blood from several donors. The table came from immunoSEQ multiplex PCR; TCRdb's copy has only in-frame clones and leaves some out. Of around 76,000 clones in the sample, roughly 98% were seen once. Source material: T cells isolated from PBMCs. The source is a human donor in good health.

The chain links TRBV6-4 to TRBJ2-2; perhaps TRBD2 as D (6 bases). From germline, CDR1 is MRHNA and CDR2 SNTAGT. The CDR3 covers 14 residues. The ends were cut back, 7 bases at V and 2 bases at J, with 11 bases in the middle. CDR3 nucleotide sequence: TGTGCCAGCAAGGGACTCGCAAACACCGGGGAGCTGTTTTTT. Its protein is CASKGLANTGELFF.

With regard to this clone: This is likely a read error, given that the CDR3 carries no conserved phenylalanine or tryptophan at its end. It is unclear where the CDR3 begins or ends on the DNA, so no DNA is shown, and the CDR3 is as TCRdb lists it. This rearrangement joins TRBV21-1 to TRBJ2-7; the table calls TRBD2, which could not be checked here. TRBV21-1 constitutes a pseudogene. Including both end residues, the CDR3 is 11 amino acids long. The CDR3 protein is CASSNPLRPSR.

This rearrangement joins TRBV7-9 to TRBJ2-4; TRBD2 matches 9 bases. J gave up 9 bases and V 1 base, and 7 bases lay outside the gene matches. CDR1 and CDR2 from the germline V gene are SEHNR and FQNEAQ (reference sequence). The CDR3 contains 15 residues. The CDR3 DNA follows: TGTGCCAGCAGCTTAGAAGGTAGCGGGAGTAGCATTCAGTACTTC. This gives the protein CASSLEGSGSSIQYF.

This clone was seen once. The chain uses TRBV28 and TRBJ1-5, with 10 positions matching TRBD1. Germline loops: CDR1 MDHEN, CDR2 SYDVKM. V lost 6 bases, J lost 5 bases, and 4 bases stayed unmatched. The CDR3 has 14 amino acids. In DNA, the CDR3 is TGTGCCAGCAGCCCGACAGGGGGCCATCAGCCCCAGCATTTT. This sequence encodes CASSPTGGHQPQHF. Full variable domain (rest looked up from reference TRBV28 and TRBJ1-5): DVKVTQSSRYLVKRTGEKVFLECVQDMDHENMFWYRQDPGLGLRLIYFSYDVKMKEKGDIPEGYSVSREKKERFSLILESASTNQTSMYLCASSPTGGHQPQHFGDGTRLSIL.

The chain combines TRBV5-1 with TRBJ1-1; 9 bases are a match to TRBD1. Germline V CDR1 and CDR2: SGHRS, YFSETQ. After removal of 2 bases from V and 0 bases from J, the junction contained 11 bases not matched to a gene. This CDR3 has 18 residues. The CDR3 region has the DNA TGCGCCAGCAGCTTAGGCTACGGGACAGGGTTATTGAACACTGAAGCTTTCTTT. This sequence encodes CASSLGYGTGLLNTEAFF.

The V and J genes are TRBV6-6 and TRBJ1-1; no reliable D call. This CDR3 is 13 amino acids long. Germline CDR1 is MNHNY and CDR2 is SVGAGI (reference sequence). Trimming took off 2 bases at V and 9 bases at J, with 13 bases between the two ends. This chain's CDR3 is CASSYQTPPKAFF. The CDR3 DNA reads TGTGCCAGCAGTTACCAGACACCCCCGAAAGCTTTCTTT.

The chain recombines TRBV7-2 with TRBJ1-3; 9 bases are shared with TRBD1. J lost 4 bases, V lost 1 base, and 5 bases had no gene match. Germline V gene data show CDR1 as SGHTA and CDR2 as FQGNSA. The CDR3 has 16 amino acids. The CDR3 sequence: CASSLGLGTGGNTIYF. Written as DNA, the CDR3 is TGTGCCAGCAGCTTAGGCCTCGGGACAGGGGGAAACACCATATATTTT.

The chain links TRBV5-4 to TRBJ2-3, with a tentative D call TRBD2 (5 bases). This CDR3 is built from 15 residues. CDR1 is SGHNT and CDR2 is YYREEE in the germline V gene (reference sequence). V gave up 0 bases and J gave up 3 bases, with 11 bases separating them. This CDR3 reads CASSLARTGTDTQYF. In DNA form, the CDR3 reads TGTGCCAGCAGCTTGGCCAGAACGGGGACAGATACGCAGTATTTT. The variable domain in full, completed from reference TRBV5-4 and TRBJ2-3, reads ETGVTQSPTHLIKTRGQQVTLRCSSQSGHNTVSWYQQALGQGPQFIFQYYREEENGRGNFPPRFSGLQFPNYSSELNVNALELDDSALYLCASSLARTGTDTQYFGPGTRLTVL.

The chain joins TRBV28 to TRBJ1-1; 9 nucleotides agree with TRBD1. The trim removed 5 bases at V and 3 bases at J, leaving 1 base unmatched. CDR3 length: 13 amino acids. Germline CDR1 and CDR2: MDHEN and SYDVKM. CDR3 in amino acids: CASSTGGYTEAFF. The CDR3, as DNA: TGTGCCAGCAGTACAGGGGGCTACACTGAAGCTTTCTTT.